This T cell receptor beta chain appears in the sequencing data of a study of blood T cell repertoires in COVID-19. Whole-study context: There were acute and convalescent COVID-19 samples, and they came from the United States, Italy and Spain. The cDNA or gDNA used as material had been derived from T cells, B-cell-depleted T cells, or PBMCs.

This clone was observed a few times. Its ends do not fully match the called genes, so a read error is possible. In the study's own analysis: How many nucleated cells were present was estimated from reference gene primer amplification. Data came from immunoSEQ multiplex PCR; TCRdb stores just in-frame clones and leaves some out. V, J and clone size are those of that table, while D and trimming were read from the DNA. The table lists about 120,000 clones, about four fifths of them singletons. Germline CDR1 is SNHLY and CDR2 is FYNNEI. This CDR3 contains 15 residues. The sequence was obtained from a woman of 80 years or more with acute or convalescent COVID-19. The chain has TRBV2 and TRBJ2-7; a possible D gene is TRBD2 (6 bases). Specimen: peripheral blood. The CDR3 region is CASSERRGSSHEQYF. Written as DNA, the CDR3 is TGTGCCAGCAGTGAAAGGAGGGGTTCCTCCCACGAGCAGTACTTC.